One and the same sample provided the 22 T cell receptor beta chains below, sequenced in a study of T-cell reconstitution after alpha-beta-depleted transplantation in children. Unique molecular identifiers were used in preparing the TCRbeta library. TCRdb redid the calling of the PCR reads with MiXCR, one entry per CDR3 protein. The table lists 500,000 or so distinct CDR3 sequences, around a third of them singletons. This specimen consisted of PBMCs from the stem cell graft donor, obtained from the stem cell graft. All receptors derive from a human donor who donated a stem cell graft to a child with aplastic anemia.

This chain connects TRBV29-1 to TRBJ2-7; TRBD2 matches 8 bases. Germline CDR1 is SQVTM and CDR2 is ANQGSEA. Losses at the gene ends were 5 bases for V and 0 bases for J; bases not matched to a gene: 3. The length of the CDR3 is 13 residues. CDR3 in amino acids: CSVRLAFSYEQYF. CDR3 nucleotide sequence: TGCAGCGTTCGACTAGCGTTCTCCTACGAGCAGTACTTC.

This clonotype was seen only a few times. CDR3 residues: CASSSTSGSDEQFF. CDR3 sequence (DNA): TGTGCCAGCAGCTCTACTAGCGGGAGTGATGAGCAGTTCTTC. The rearrangement links TRBV12-3 or TRBV12-4 to TRBJ2-1, with 11 bases identical to TRBD2. V was pared by 6 bases and J by 8 bases, with 6 bases of the junction left unmatched. The CDR3 consists of 14 residues.

The rearrangement joins TRBV11-1 to TRBJ2-7; no clear D gene. V was trimmed by 2 bases and J by 0 bases, leaving 8 bases between them. CDR1 and CDR2 from the germline V gene are SGHAT and FQDESV (reference sequence). The CDR3 is 14 amino acids. The CDR3 coding sequence is TGTGCCAGCAGCTTAATGGCAGCCTCCTACGAGCAGTACTTC. This translates into CASSLMAASYEQYF.

The V call is TRBV20-1, the J call TRBJ2-1; D is possibly TRBD1 or TRBD2 (6 bases each). There are 14 residues in the CDR3. Germline V gene sequence: CDR1 DFQATT, CDR2 SNEGSKA (reference sequence). In nucleotides, the CDR3 is TGCAGCACTAGGGGGGTTGACTCCTACAATGAGCAGTTCTTC. Translating gives CSTRGVDSYNEQFF.

V usage is TRBV18 and J usage is TRBJ1-6, with a possible D match to TRBD1 (5 bases). V shed 4 bases and J shed 5 bases, with 15 bases lying between them. The V gene's germline CDR1 is KGHSH and CDR2 LQKENI. The CDR3 is 16 amino acids. CDR3 sequence reads: CASSRDGTPNNSPLHF. The CDR3 DNA sequence: TGTGCCAGCTCACGAGACGGGACCCCTAATAATTCACCCCTCCACTTT.

The rearrangement joins TRBV6-5 to TRBJ1-2; D is unresolved. The CDR3 extends over 16 amino acids. V lost 3 bases, J lost 4 bases, and 18 bases lay in between. CDR1 is MNHEY, CDR2 SVGAGI, per germline. CDR3 region: CASSYMSSGRAYGYTF. Written as DNA, the CDR3 is TGTGCCAGCAGTTATATGTCATCGGGCCGGGCCTATGGCTACACCTTC.

This clonotype showed up just a few times. V and J are TRBV7-2 and TRBJ2-7; D is undetermined. Germline CDR1 is SGHTA and CDR2 is FQGNSA. The length of the CDR3 is 13 residues. V lost 2 bases to trimming and J lost 3 bases, with 8 bases between them. CDR3 DNA: TGTGCCAGCAGCTTAATGTCAGACTACGAGCAGTACTTC. Translation gives CASSLMSDYEQYF.

The rearrangement uses TRBV6-1 and TRBJ1-1; no reliable D call. Germline loops: CDR1 MNHNS, CDR2 SASEGT. The CDR3 covers 15 residues. Between the trimmed V and J ends, which lost 5 bases and 2 bases, there was a span of 15 bases. This chain's CDR3 is CASSPLTTGNTEAFF. The CDR3 region has the DNA TGTGCCAGCAGTCCCCTAACGACGGGAAACACTGAAGCTTTCTTT.

This clonotype was detected only a few times. V and J are TRBV10-3 and TRBJ2-2; D gene ambiguous. The length of the CDR3 is 17 residues. The germline gives CDR1 ENHRY, CDR2 SYGVKD. V lost 2 bases and J 3 bases, leaving 16 bases between the germline ends. The CDR3 coding sequence is TGTGCCATCAGTGAGGCCCCCCTCGAGCGTCACACCGGGGAGCTGTTTTTT. This sequence encodes CAISEAPLERHTGELFF.

The rearrangement links TRBV13 to TRBJ2-1; no clear D. The CDR3 consists of 12 residues. The germline V and J ends were trimmed by 5 bases and 7 bases, with 9 bases remaining between them. CDR1 and CDR2 (germline): PRHDT, FYEKMQ (reference sequence). CDR3 amino acids: CASSEVRNEQFF. The CDR3 DNA sequence: TGTGCCAGCAGCGAGGTGCGGAATGAGCAGTTCTTC.

The genes are TRBV7-9 and TRBJ2-3, with 9 bases identical to TRBD1. V dropped 1 base and J dropped 5; count of bases not matched to a gene: 7. The CDR3 has 16 amino acids. In germline, CDR1 is SEHNR, CDR2 FQNEAQ (reference sequence). In DNA, the CDR3 is TGTGCCAGCAGCTTAGGAGACAGGGGGAGAAAAGATACGCAGTATTTT. The encoded protein is CASSLGDRGRKDTQYF.

V is TRBV5-5 and J is TRBJ1-1, with D unclear. V was clipped by 1 base and J by 2 bases, with 6 bases between them. Germline V lookup: CDR1 SGHKS, CDR2 YYEKEE (reference sequence). The CDR3 spans 13 residues. The CDR3 nucleotides read TGTGCCAGCAGCTTGCATCTAAACACTGAAGCTTTCTTT. Encoded protein: CASSLHLNTEAFF.

V usage is TRBV6-2 or TRBV6-3 and J usage is TRBJ2-3, with TRBD2 matching over 9 bases. V was clipped by 7 bases and J by 3 bases; unmatched bases: 5. The CDR3 length is 14 residues. CDR1 MNHEY and CDR2 SVGEGT come from the germline V gene. The CDR3 loop reads CASTVREGTDTQYF. CDR3 DNA: TGTGCCAGCACCGTGCGGGAGGGGACAGATACGCAGTATTTT.

J is TRBJ1-5 and V is TRBV30; 10 bases map to TRBD1. The CDR3 contains 13 residues. Germline V gene lookup returns CDR1 GTSNPN and CDR2 SVGIG (reference sequence). The V and J ends lost 0 bases and 7 bases, in that order; junction bases with no gene match: 0. This CDR3 is CAWSVDRGQPQHF. CDR3 nucleotide sequence: TGTGCCTGGAGTGTGGACAGGGGGCAGCCCCAGCATTTT. The full variable domain, its missing parts supplied by reference TRBV30 and TRBJ1-5, is SQTIHQWPATLVQPVGSPLSLECTVEGTSNPNLYWYRQAAGRGLQLLFYSVGIGQISSEVPQNLSASRPQDRQFILSSKKLLLSDSGFYLCAWSVDRGQPQHFGDGTRLSIL.

J is TRBJ1-1 and V is TRBV5-1; D is ambiguous. CDR1 is SGHRS and CDR2 is YFSETQ in the germline V gene. Trimming took off 0 bases at V and 2 bases at J, with 11 bases between the two ends. The CDR3 has 15 residues. CDR3 protein: CASSLVGVLNTEAFF. CDR3 coding DNA: TGCGCCAGCAGCTTGGTTGGAGTTTTAAACACTGAAGCTTTCTTT.

This chain's CDR3 is CASQGGNHNEQFF. The CDR3 coding sequence is TGTGCCAGCCAAGGGGGGAACCACAATGAGCAGTTCTTC. V gene TRBV5-4 combines with J gene TRBJ2-1, with D perhaps being TRBD1 or TRBD2 (6 bases each). Germline lookup yields CDR1 SGHNT and CDR2 YYREEE (reference sequence). Deletions cut 7 bases from V and 5 bases from J, with 13 bases between. CDR3 length equals 13 residues.

This sequence joins TRBV29-1 and TRBJ2-4; TRBD2 might be the D (6 bases). In germline, CDR1 is SQVTM, CDR2 ANQGSEA. The CDR3 has 14 amino acids. V shed 3 bases and J shed 0 bases, with 9 bases lying between them. DNA of the CDR3: TGCAGCGTTGACGGCGGGGTAGCCAAAAACATTCAGTACTTC. Amino acid sequence: CSVDGGVAKNIQYF.

The chain carries TRBV9 and TRBJ2-1; the D is unclear. The germline V and J ends were trimmed by 0 bases and 2 bases, with 9 bases remaining between them. The CDR3 sequence is 15 residues long. The germline V gene has CDR1 SGDLS and CDR2 YYNGEE. The CDR3 DNA reads as TGTGCCAGCAGCGTAGGCCCGTCCCCCTACAATGAGCAGTTCTTC. This translates into CASSVGPSPYNEQFF. Supplemented by reference TRBV9 and TRBJ2-1, the full variable domain reads DSGVTQTPKHLITATGQRVTLRCSPRSGDLSVYWYQQSLDQGLQFLIQYYNGEERAKGNILERFSAQQFPDLHSELNLSSLELGDSALYFCASSVGPSPYNEQFFGPGTRLTVL.

The chain joins TRBV12-3 or TRBV12-4 to TRBJ1-2, with D hard to call. The V end lost 8 bases, the J end lost 6 bases, and 13 bases lay between the germline ends. The CDR3 is 12 amino acids. Here the CDR3 reads CASRPRGDGYTF. The CDR3 nucleotides read TGTGCCAGCCGTCCCCGGGGTGATGGCTACACCTTC.

This chain links TRBV20-1 with TRBJ1-2; possible D gene TRBD1, 6 bases. Trimming removed 5 bases from V and 0 bases from J, with 13 bases in between. This CDR3 contains 14 residues. Per germline, CDR1 DFQATT and CDR2 SNEGSKA (reference sequence). The CDR3 DNA reads as TGCAGTGCTCCTGCTACAGGGACTAACTATGGCTACACCTTC. It encodes CSAPATGTNYGYTF.

This chain uses TRBV29-1 with TRBJ2-7; the match to TRBD1 covers 9 bases. The V gene's germline CDR1 is SQVTM and CDR2 ANQGSEA. The CDR3 covers 14 residues. V lost 2 bases, J lost 3 bases, and 5 bases stayed unmatched. The CDR3 coding sequence is TGCAGCGTTGAACGACAGGGGGGGTTCTACGAGCAGTACTTC. Translated, it gives CSVERQGGFYEQYF.

V usage is TRBV19 and J usage is TRBJ1-2, with 8 bases lining up with TRBD1. The CDR3 spans 17 residues. CDR1 and CDR2 from the germline V gene are LNHDA and SQIVND (reference sequence). V lost 2 bases to trimming and J lost 3 bases; unmatched junction nucleotides: 11. CDR3 loop: CASSIYMNKGQDYGYTF. CDR3 DNA sequence: TGTGCCAGTAGTATATACATGAACAAGGGACAGGACTATGGCTACACCTTC.